This T cell receptor (beta chain) was observed in a study of T cell responses to AZD1222 COVID-19 vaccine. Generated by immunoSEQ multiplex PCR, the TCRdb table keeps only in-frame clones and is missing some. The sample holds some 200,000 clones, just over 90% seen once. Per the germline V gene, CDR1 is SGHDN and CDR2 is FVKESK. The CDR3 runs to 13 residues. The V gene end was trimmed by 4 bases and the J gene end by 7 bases; junction bases not matched to a gene: 1. The sequence derives from an adult who received the MenACWY meningococcal vaccine as a control. The input for sequencing was peripheral blood, taken 28 days after the second dose of the MenACWY control vaccine. This chain uses TRBV14 with TRBJ2-1, with TRBD1 matching 10 bases. CDR3 sequence: CASSRGQGNEQFF. In DNA, the CDR3 is TGTGCCAGCAGCCGGGGACAGGGGAATGAGCAGTTCTTC.